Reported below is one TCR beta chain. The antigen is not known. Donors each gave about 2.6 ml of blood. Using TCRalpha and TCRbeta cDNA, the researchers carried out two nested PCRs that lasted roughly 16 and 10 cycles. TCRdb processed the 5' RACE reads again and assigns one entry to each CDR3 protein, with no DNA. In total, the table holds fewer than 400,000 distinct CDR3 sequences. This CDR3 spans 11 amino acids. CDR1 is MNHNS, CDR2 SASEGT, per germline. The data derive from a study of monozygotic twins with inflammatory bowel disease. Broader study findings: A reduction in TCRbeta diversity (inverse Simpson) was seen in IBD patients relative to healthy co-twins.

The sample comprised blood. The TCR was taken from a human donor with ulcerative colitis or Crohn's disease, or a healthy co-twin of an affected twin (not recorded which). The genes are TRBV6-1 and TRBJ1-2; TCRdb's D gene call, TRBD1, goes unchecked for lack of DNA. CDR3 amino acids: CASSDRVGYTF.